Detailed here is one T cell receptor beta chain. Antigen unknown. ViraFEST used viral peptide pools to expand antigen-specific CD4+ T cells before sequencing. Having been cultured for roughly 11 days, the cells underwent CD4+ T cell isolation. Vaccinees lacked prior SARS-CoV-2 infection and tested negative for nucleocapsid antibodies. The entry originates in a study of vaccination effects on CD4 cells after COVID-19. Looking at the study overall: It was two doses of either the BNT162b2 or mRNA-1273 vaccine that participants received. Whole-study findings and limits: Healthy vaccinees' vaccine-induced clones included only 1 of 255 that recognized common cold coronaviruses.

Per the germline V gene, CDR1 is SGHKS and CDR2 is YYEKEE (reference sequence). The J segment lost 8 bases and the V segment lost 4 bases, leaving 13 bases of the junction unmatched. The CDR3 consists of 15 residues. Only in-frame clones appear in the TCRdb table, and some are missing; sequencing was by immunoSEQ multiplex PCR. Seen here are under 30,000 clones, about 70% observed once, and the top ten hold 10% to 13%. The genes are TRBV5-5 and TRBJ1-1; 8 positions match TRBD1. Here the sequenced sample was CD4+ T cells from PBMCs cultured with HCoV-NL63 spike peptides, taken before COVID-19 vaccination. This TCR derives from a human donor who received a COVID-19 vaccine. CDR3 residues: CASSDPWRTGQEAFF. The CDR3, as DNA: TGTGCCAGCAGCGATCCCTGGCGGACAGGGCAGGAAGCTTTCTTT. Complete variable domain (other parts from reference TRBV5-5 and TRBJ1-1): DAGVTQSPTHLIKTRGQQVTLRCSPISGHKSVSWYQQVLGQGPQFIFQYYEKEERGRGNFPDRFSARQFPNYSSELNVNALLLGDSALYLCASSDPWRTGQEAFFGQGTRLTVV.